The T cell receptor (beta chain) under discussion was sequenced for a study of OX40 agonist ivuxolimab in advanced cancers. Study details: Patients were roughly 83% male with ages about 20 to 79, mean about 65.

This clone was seen a handful of times. Prior autoimmune disease or systemic immunosuppression barred patients. The CDR3 is made up of 14 amino acids. CDR1 is MDHEN and CDR2 is SYDVKM in the germline V gene. V lost 6 bases to trimming and J lost 3 bases, with 12 bases between them. Sequencing used immunoSEQ multiplex PCR; TCRdb keeps in-frame clones, though not all of them. The top ten clones hold more than 2.5% of a sample with tens of thousands of clones, 88% of them seen once. Sequencing was performed on CD4+ or CD8+ T cells sorted from blood, taken in a trial of the OX40 agonist ivuxolimab. V gene TRBV28 combines with J gene TRBJ1-5; a weak D match, TRBD1 (6 bases). This TCR derives from an adult with an advanced solid tumor such as melanoma, head and neck, liver or kidney cancer. In DNA, the CDR3 is TGTGCCAGCAGGCTCACAGGGCCCAATCAGCCCCAGCATTTT. Translating it yields CASRLTGPNQPQHF. The complete variable domain, with remaining parts taken from reference TRBV28 and TRBJ1-5, reads DVKVTQSSRYLVKRTGEKVFLECVQDMDHENMFWYRQDPGLGLRLIYFSYDVKMKEKGDIPEGYSVSREKKERFSLILESASTNQTSMYLCASRLTGPNQPQHFGDGTRLSIL.